What follows are 20 T cell receptor beta chains derived from one specimen sequenced in a study of immune heterogeneity within non-small cell lung tumors. Multiplex PCR amplified TCR beta CDR3 with 32 V and 13 J primers. TCRdb itself ran the multiplex PCR reads through MiXCR, one entry per CDR3 protein. This sample has about 5,600 distinct CDR3 sequences, with 18% found just once. The template consisted of bulk tumor genomic DNA, with around 600 ng used per sample. From each primary tumor, several far-apart biopsies were obtained during surgery. Patients underwent curative surgery for non-small cell lung cancer (untreated and newly diagnosed). Sequenced material: lung tumor tissue. These receptors all stem from a man aged 35 to 55 with non-small cell lung cancer.

By share, this clonotype counts as medium-sized. This chain connects TRBV6-1 to TRBJ1-2; the D gene is possibly TRBD1 (6 bases). The V end was cut by 5 bases, the J end by 2 bases, with 24 bases between. Germline CDR1 and CDR2: MNHNS and SASEGT. This CDR3 region has 18 residues. For the CDR3, the DNA is TGTGCCAGCAGTACTTGGGGGCTTGTTGGGGAGGAGAACTATGGCTACACCTTC. Translated: CASSTWGLVGEENYGYTF.

This clonotype is categorized as medium-sized. The V gene is TRBV5-8, the J gene TRBJ2-7, with D perhaps matching TRBD1 (6 bases). V lost 5 bases and J lost 2, with 14 bases in between. Germline loops: CDR1 SGHTS, CDR2 YDEGEE. The CDR3 sequence is 14 residues long. CDR3 region: CASRYYRVPYEQYF. In DNA form, the CDR3 reads TGTGCCAGCAGGTACTACAGGGTACCCTACGAGCAGTACTTC. Drawing the rest from reference TRBV5-8 and TRBJ2-7, the complete variable domain is EAGVTQSPTHLIKTRGQQATLRCSPISGHTSVYWYQQALGLGLQFLLWYDEGEERNRGNFPPRFSGRQFPNYSSELNVNALELEDSALYLCASRYYRVPYEQYFGPGTRLTVT.

This clonotype was seen at least ten times. The rearrangement joins TRBV7-9 to TRBJ2-5, with D possibly called TRBD1 or TRBD2 (5 bases each). Germline-derived CDR1 and CDR2 are SEHNR and FQNEAQ (reference sequence). Trimming removed 5 bases at V and 5 bases at J, with 9 bases between. The CDR3 contains 12 residues. Written as DNA, the CDR3 is TGTGCCAGCAGCATAGGGGAGGAGACCCAGTACTTC. It is translated as CASSIGEETQYF.

By proportion, this clonotype is medium-sized. The V and J genes are TRBV15 and TRBJ2-1, with unresolved D. The CDR3 has 13 residues. Germline loops: CDR1 LNHNV, CDR2 YYDKDF (reference sequence). V was clipped by 4 bases and J by 8 bases, with 12 bases between them. CDR3 sequence (DNA): TGTGCCACCAGCATTAAGAAGGGCTATGAGCAGTTCTTC. Its protein product is CATSIKKGYEQFF.

This chain uses TRBV18 with TRBJ1-4, with TRBD1 matching 9 bases. Trimming removed 3 bases from V and 7 bases from J; junction bases left unmatched: 0. Germline V lookup: CDR1 KGHSH, CDR2 LQKENI. This CDR3 has 13 residues. CDR3 amino acids: CASSPGQGEKLFF. Written as DNA, the CDR3 is TGTGCCAGCTCACCGGGACAGGGTGAAAAACTGTTTTTT.

CDR3 DNA sequence: TGTGCCAGCAGCTCTTCTAGCGGGAGGGCCCTCAATGAGCAGTTCTTC. Protein product: CASSSSSGRALNEQFF. The chain is built from TRBV7-9 and TRBJ2-1; TRBD2 matches at 12 bases. J was trimmed by 6 bases and V by 4 bases; bases with no gene match: 7. The CDR3 spans 16 residues. Germline CDR1 and CDR2: SEHNR and FQNEAQ (reference sequence).

CDR3 residues: CASTAGPEQFF. CDR3 DNA sequence: TGTGCCAGCACCGCGGGGCCTGAGCAGTTCTTC. The chain couples TRBV6-2 or TRBV6-3 to TRBJ2-1; TRBD2 is a possible D gene (6 bases). The V gene's germline CDR1 is MNHEY and CDR2 SVGEGT. The CDR3 runs 11 residues. Trimming removed 7 bases at V and 9 bases at J, with 10 bases between.

This clonotype was counted a few times. This clone may be a read error of a much larger clone one base away. The rearrangement joins TRBV20-1 to TRBJ2-3; D uncertain. Germline V gene sequence: CDR1 DFQATT, CDR2 SNEGSKA (reference sequence). CDR3 length: 10 residues. CDR3 residues: CSASVDTKYF. CDR3 nucleotides: TGCAGTGCTAGTGTGGATACGAAGTATTTT.

In its sample, this clonotype is medium-sized. The chain recombines TRBV5-4 with TRBJ1-3; 7 nucleotides line up with TRBD1. V lost 4 bases, J lost 0 bases, and 7 bases stayed unmatched. Germline values: CDR1 SGHNT, CDR2 YYREEE (reference sequence). CDR3 length: 16 residues. Written as DNA, the CDR3 is TGTGCCAGCAGCCTCGGACAGGCGACCTCTGGAAACACCATATATTTT. It codes for CASSLGQATSGNTIYF.

This clonotype rates as medium-sized. The J gene is TRBJ2-1, the V gene TRBV7-3, with D tentatively TRBD2 (5 bases). Between the trimmed V and J ends, which lost 5 bases and 3 bases, there was a span of 17 bases. Germline values: CDR1 SGHTA, CDR2 FQGTGA. The CDR3 extends over 16 amino acids. CDR3 in DNA: TGTGCCAGCAGCCCGGTGGAACTAGTGGACTACAATGAGCAGTTCTTC. Amino acid sequence: CASSPVELVDYNEQFF.

The rearrangement joins TRBV9 to TRBJ1-6; weak D call: TRBD1 (6 bases). Trimming shortened V by 7 bases and J by 7 bases, and 12 bases separated the two germline ends. The CDR3 totals 13 residues. Germline V gene sequence: CDR1 SGDLS, CDR2 YYNGEE. CDR3 coding DNA: TGTGCCAGCTCCCGGGGGCAGAATTCACCCCTCCACTTT. Its translation is CASSRGQNSPLHF.

Many counts were recorded for this clonotype. The gene calls are TRBV11-2 and TRBJ2-1; the D gene is possibly TRBD2 (7 bases). CDR1 is SGHAT, CDR2 FQNNGV, per germline. The V gene lost 8 bases and the J gene lost 8 bases, with 19 bases spanning the gap. The CDR3 is 14 residues long. CDR3 nucleotide sequence: TGTGCCAGCGGACTTTTGGGGGGGCAGTATGAGCAGTTCTTC. Translation gives CASGLLGGQYEQFF.

By proportion, this clonotype is medium-sized (0.01 to 0.1%). The chain carries TRBV20-1 and TRBJ2-7, with 9 positions matching TRBD2. This CDR3 contains 18 residues. The germline V gene has CDR1 DFQATT and CDR2 SNEGSKA (reference sequence). Germline trimming cut 1 base from V and 5 bases from J; bases unmatched to any gene: 18. The CDR3 reads CSARGQALPGLAPHEQYF. Here the CDR3 DNA reads TGCAGTGCTAGAGGTCAGGCGCTTCCGGGACTAGCTCCCCACGAGCAGTACTTC.

This clonotype ranks as medium-sized. The gene calls are TRBV10-3 and TRBJ2-7, with 7 bases lining up with TRBD2. The V and J ends lost 0 bases and 3 bases, in that order; junction bases with no gene match: 11. Germline CDR1 and CDR2: ENHRY and SYGVKD. This CDR3 is built from 17 residues. The CDR3 region has the DNA TGTGCCATCAGTGAGTCCTCCCTTACGGGGGGAAGCTACGAGCAGTACTTC. It translates to CAISESSLTGGSYEQYF.

This clonotype is classed as medium-sized. The V gene is TRBV5-1, the J gene TRBJ1-6; no clear D. Germline loops: CDR1 SGHRS, CDR2 YFSETQ. Trimming shortened V by 2 bases and J by 5 bases, and 11 bases separated the two germline ends. The CDR3 covers 15 residues. CDR3 region: CASSLRAGHNSPLHF. Here the CDR3 DNA reads TGCGCCAGCAGCTTAAGGGCAGGCCATAATTCACCCCTCCACTTT. The full variable domain, rest sourced from reference TRBV5-1 and TRBJ1-6, is KAGVTQTPRYLIKTRGQQVTLSCSPISGHRSVSWYQQTPGQGLQFLFEYFSETQRNKGNFPGRFSGRQFSNSRSEMNVSTLELGDSALYLCASSLRAGHNSPLHFGNGTRLTVT.

The J gene is TRBJ1-4, the V gene TRBV5-4; 7 nucleotides align to TRBD1. The V segment lost 9 bases and the J segment 0 bases; nucleotides outside the gene matches: 8. This CDR3 is built from 15 residues. Germline V gene lookup returns CDR1 SGHNT and CDR2 YYREEE (reference sequence). As DNA, the CDR3 is TGTGCCACCTGGGACAGAGACACAACTAATGAAAAACTGTTTTTT. As protein: CATWDRDTTNEKLFF.

This clonotype counts as medium-sized. The chain has TRBV28 and TRBJ1-1, with D tentatively TRBD1 (5 bases). The CDR3 contains 17 residues. Germline CDR1 and CDR2: MDHEN and SYDVKM. V lost 0 bases to trimming and J lost 4 bases, with 18 bases between them. This CDR3 is CASSLWGGTRMSTEAFF. The CDR3, as DNA: TGTGCCAGCAGTTTATGGGGGGGGACTAGGATGAGCACTGAAGCTTTCTTT.

To note about this clonotype: This clone may be a read error of a much larger clone one base away. The chain carries TRBV6-2 or TRBV6-3 and TRBJ2-3, with 9 nucleotides matching TRBD1. The CDR3 runs to 14 residues. Per the germline V gene, CDR1 is MNHEY and CDR2 is SVGEGT. CDR3 nucleotide sequence: TGTCCCAGCAGGGGGGACAGGGCGGGAGATACGCAGTATTTT. This gives the protein CPSRGDRAGDTQYF.

In its sample, this clonotype is medium-sized (0.01 to 0.1%). This chain connects TRBV27 to TRBJ1-6; D perhaps matches TRBD1 (5 bases). Deletions cut 4 bases from V and 9 bases from J, with 13 bases between. The CDR3 is 14 amino acids. In germline, CDR1 is MNHEY, CDR2 SMNVEV (reference sequence). The CDR3 loop is CASSSSDSFSPLHF. For the CDR3, the DNA is TGTGCCAGCAGTTCCTCCGACAGCTTTTCACCCCTCCACTTT.

This clonotype is medium-sized in the sample. The chain is built from TRBV3-1 and TRBJ1-2; maybe TRBD1 (5 bases). V lost 6 bases and J 8 bases, leaving 25 bases between the germline ends. The CDR3 is 16 residues long. Germline assignment: CDR1 LGHDT and CDR2 YNNKEL (reference sequence). The CDR3 DNA reads as TGTGCCAGCAGTCAAAACTTAGGCCAGGGCGATTTGGGCTACACCTTC. This encodes CASSQNLGQGDLGYTF.